This is a list of T cell receptor beta chains from one sample in a study of T cell responses to AZD1222 COVID-19 vaccine. The assay was immunoSEQ multiplex PCR, and TCRdb's table has in-frame clones only and misses some. The table shows 100,000 to 150,000 clones, with roughly nine tenths occurring only once. Here the sequenced sample was peripheral blood, taken on day 0 of AZD1222 vaccination. The receptors derive from an adult in good health. Both conserved end residues are part of each CDR3. A D gene is named only where the DNA matches it firmly. Clone size is given for some rows only: seen once, a few or many times, or a class if the clone is expanded.

-	TRBJ2-3	TRBV7-3	-	CASSRFERTDTQYF	TGTGCCAGCAGCCGCTTCGAGCGCACAGATACGCAGTATTTT
TRBD1	TRBJ2-7	TRBV5-4	few	CASSPRQGRYEQYF	TGTGCCAGCAGCCCCCGACAGGGTCGGTACGAGCAGTACTTC
TRBD1	TRBJ1-2	TRBV10-3	-	CASTDDRVYGYTF	TGTGCCAGCACGGACGACAGGGTCTATGGCTACACCTTC
TRBD1	TRBJ1-1	TRBV19	few	CASSMGQGNTEAFF	TGTGCCAGTTCGATGGGACAGGGGAACACTGAAGCTTTCTTT
TRBD1	TRBJ1-1	TRBV6-2/TRBV6-3	-	CASSRQGDQAFF	TGTGCCAGCAGTCGACAGGGGGACCAAGCTTTCTTT
TRBD2	TRBJ2-7	TRBV28	-	CASSIWGLAGGLTYEQYF	TGTGCCAGCAGTATCTGGGGACTAGCGGGGGGGCTAACCTACGAGCAGTACTTC
-	TRBJ2-3	TRBV28	-	CASTGMSTDTQYF	TGTGCCAGCACAGGGATGAGCACAGATACGCAGTATTTT
-	TRBJ1-2	TRBV5-1	-	CASSLDGQTYYGYTF	TGCGCCAGCAGCTTAGACGGACAGACTTACTATGGCTACACCTTC
TRBD2	TRBJ2-3	TRBV10-1	few	CATRTSGADTQYF	TGCGCCACCCGGACTAGCGGGGCAGATACGCAGTATTTT
TRBD1	TRBJ1-2	TRBV2	-	CASGQGNGYTF	TGTGCCAGCGGACAGGGGAATGGCTACACCTTC
-	TRBJ1-3	TRBV7-2	-	CASSQGHFSGNTIYF	TGTGCCAGCAGCCAAGGACACTTCTCTGGAAACACCATATATTTT
TRBD1	TRBJ2-7	TRBV19	-	CASSLTGASYEQYF	TGTGCCAGTTCCCTCACAGGGGCCTCCTACGAGCAGTACTTC
-	TRBJ1-4	TRBV19	once	CASSRAAATNEKLFF	TGTGCCAGTAGTCGAGCCGCTGCAACTAATGAAAAACTGTTTTTT
-	TRBJ1-3	TRBV9	-	CASSVEGGPLSGNTIYF	TGTGCCAGCAGCGTAGAGGGTGGGCCCCTCTCTGGAAACACCATATATTTT
-	TRBJ2-5	TRBV5-4	few	CASSFSGSRGTQYF	TGTGCCAGCAGCTTCTCAGGGTCGCGTGGGACCCAGTACTTC
-	TRBJ2-3	TRBV6-2/TRBV6-3	once	CASSPSSDTQYF	TGTGCCAGCAGTCCATCATCAGATACGCAGTATTTT
-	TRBJ1-5	TRBV28	-	CASSLDRSYSNQPQHF	TGTGCCAGCAGTCTCGACAGATCATATAGCAATCAGCCCCAGCATTTT
-	TRBJ1-2	TRBV7-6	-	CASSPGWNSGYTF	TGTGCCAGCAGCCCCGGGTGGAATTCTGGCTACACCTTC
TRBD1	TRBJ1-6	TRBV28	few	CASSFPTGAYNSPLHF	TGTGCCAGCAGTTTCCCGACAGGGGCCTATAATTCACCCCTCCACTTT
-	TRBJ2-2	TRBV29-1	-	CSVFAPPTAPNTGELFF	TGCAGCGTTTTCGCCCCGCCGACTGCACCGAACACCGGGGAGCTGTTTTTT
-	TRBJ1-2	TRBV3-1/TRBV3-2	-	CASSQVGGFGGLYFYGYTF	TGTGCCAGCAGCCAAGTAGGCGGTTTCGGGGGGTTGTACTTCTATGGCTACACCTTC
TRBD1	TRBJ2-1	TRBV19	-	CASSTSGTASKQFF	TGTGCCAGTAGTACATCCGGGACAGCGAGCAAGCAGTTCTTC
-	TRBJ1-3	TRBV2	-	CASSLDSPGNTIYF	TGTGCCAGCAGTCTCGACAGCCCTGGAAACACCATATATTTT
-	TRBJ1-1	TRBV3-1/TRBV3-2	-	CATILQGLRGEAFF	TGTGCCACCATATTACAGGGACTACGGGGAGAAGCTTTCTTT
TRBD2	TRBJ2-3	TRBV6-4	-	CASSFSSGGTDTQYF	TGTGCCAGCAGTTTTTCCAGCGGGGGCACAGATACGCAGTATTTT
TRBD1	TRBJ2-6	TRBV6-2/TRBV6-3	-	CASSYNPGQPSSGANVLTF	TGTGCCAGCAGTTATAACCCGGGACAGCCTAGCTCTGGGGCCAACGTCCTGACTTTC
TRBD1	TRBJ1-1	TRBV4-3	-	CASSPDPGQGRTEAFF	TGCGCCAGCAGCCCGGACCCTGGACAGGGTCGTACTGAAGCTTTCTTT
TRBD1	TRBJ1-6	TRBV7-9	-	CASSLALTGGEYNSPLHF	TGTGCCAGCAGCTTAGCGCTGACAGGGGGCGAATATAATTCACCCCTCCACTTT